Described below is a single T cell receptor beta chain sequence and its context. The antigen remains undetermined. These data are taken from a study of T cell responses to AZD1222 COVID-19 vaccine. Generated by immunoSEQ multiplex PCR, the TCRdb table keeps only in-frame clones and is missing some. Of 100,000 or so clones listed, roughly 84% are singletons. Study results and limitations: AZD1222 recipients seropositive at baseline numbered only 5 to 7. At 160-218 and 743-854, vaccine-associated CD4 TCRs were dominant, and they spanned spike. Females outnumbered males among donors, who were mostly white British; clonal diversity was possibly underestimated. Repertoire sampling was restricted to post-peak T cell response timepoints.

V shed 7 bases and J 5 bases; nucleotides not matched to a gene: 9. The germline V gene encodes CDR1 MDHEN and CDR2 SYDVKM. The CDR3 runs 14 residues. This sequence joins TRBV28 and TRBJ1-2; TRBD1 aligns across 8 bases. The sample in question was peripheral blood, obtained on day 0 of AZD1222 vaccination. The receptor's source is an adult in good health. CDR3 residues: CASKRSGTGYGYTF. CDR3 nucleotide sequence: TGTGCCAGCAAACGAAGCGGGACAGGTTATGGCTACACCTTC.